The entry below describes one TCR beta chain. Antigen: not known. There are 14 residues in the CDR3. The junction had 4 bases not matched to a gene; V was cut back by 5 bases and J by 1 base. Germline V gene lookup returns CDR1 SGDLS and CDR2 YYNGEE. This sample stems from a study of a mutant IDH1 vaccine in newly diagnosed glioma. Some clones are missing from TCRdb's copy, which holds only in-frame ones; the method was immunoSEQ multiplex PCR. The table has just under 45,000 clones, 85% to 95% seen once; the top ten hold less than 5%. Indicated time point: week 23, last vaccination. The vaccine gave 300 ug of a 20-mer mutant IDH1 peptide subcutaneously per dose.

The chain recombines TRBV9 with TRBJ1-1; TRBD1 matches 8 bases. The sequence was collected from a man in his fifties or sixties with glioma. The material sequenced was PBMCs, taken from a glioma patient whose treatment included an IDH1 peptide vaccine. CDR3 in amino acids: CASSETGANTEAFF. The DNA for the CDR3 is TGTGCCAGCAGTGAGACAGGGGCGAACACTGAAGCTTTCTTT.